The present TCR beta chain was sequenced within a study of blood T cell repertoires in COVID-19. The overall study: Acute and convalescent COVID-19 specimens originated in the United States, Italy and Spain.

Study processing details: Amplified reference gene primers provided the basis for estimating nucleated cell counts. Generated by immunoSEQ multiplex PCR, the TCRdb table keeps only in-frame clones and is missing some. V and J calls and clone size are given by that table; D and trimming were obtained from the DNA. The table records some 62,000 clones, about 88% of them present only once. Trimming cost V 4 bases and J 5 bases; bases outside gene matches: 8. The V gene's germline CDR1 is SGHDT and CDR2 YYEEEE. This CDR3 comprises 14 residues. V gene TRBV5-6 combines with J gene TRBJ2-5; 7 bases match TRBD1. The receptor was isolated from a human donor in a cohort sampled during active COVID-19. Material: peripheral blood. CDR3 sequence (DNA): TGTGCCAGCAGCCTGACAGGGACCGGCGAGACCCAGTACTTC. This sequence encodes CASSLTGTGETQYF.